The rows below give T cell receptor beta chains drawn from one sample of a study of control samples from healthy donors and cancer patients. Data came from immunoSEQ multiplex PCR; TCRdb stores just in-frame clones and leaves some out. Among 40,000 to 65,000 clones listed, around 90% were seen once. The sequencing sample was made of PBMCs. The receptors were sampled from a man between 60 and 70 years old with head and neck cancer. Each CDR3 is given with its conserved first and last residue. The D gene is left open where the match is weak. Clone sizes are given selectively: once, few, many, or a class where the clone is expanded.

CSVSTDGSGNTIYF | TGCAGCGTTTCAACAGACGGCTCTGGAAACACCATATATTTT | few | TRBJ1-3 | TRBV29-1 | NA
CASSRDRASYEQYF | TGTGCCAGCAGCAGAGACAGGGCGTCTTACGAGCAGTACTTC | NA | TRBJ2-7 | TRBV11-2 | TRBD1
CASSDGGDTEAFF | TGTGCCAGCTCGGATGGGGGGGACACTGAAGCTTTCTTT | once | TRBJ1-1 | TRBV18 | NA
CASSRQPERSYEQYF | TGTGCCAGCAGCCGACAGCCAGAACGCTCCTACGAGCAGTACTTC | NA | TRBJ2-7 | TRBV7-6 | NA
CASSLGQNTEAFF | TGTGCCAGCAGCTTGGGACAGAACACTGAAGCTTTCTTT | NA | TRBJ1-1 | TRBV27 | NA
CASSQARTVGSQYF | TGCGCCAGCAGCCAAGCCCGGACAGTGGGTTCCCAGTACTTC | NA | TRBJ2-5 | TRBV4-3 | NA
CASSPASLTSYEQYF | TGTGCCAGCAGTCCCGCATCACTGACCTCCTACGAGCAGTACTTC | NA | TRBJ2-7 | TRBV27 | NA
CASSVRQGYYEQYF | TGTGCCAGCAGCGTTAGACAGGGGTACTACGAGCAGTACTTC | NA | TRBJ2-7 | TRBV7-2 | TRBD1
CASSQEQDRYQPQHF | TGCGCCAGCAGCCAAGAACAGGACAGATATCAGCCCCAGCATTTT | NA | TRBJ1-5 | TRBV4-3 | NA
CASSPGLAGAETQYF | TGTGCCAGCAGCCCCGGACTAGCTGGGGCAGAGACCCAGTACTTC | NA | TRBJ2-5 | TRBV7-3 | TRBD2
CASSTRQGDNEKLFF | TGTGCCAGCAGCACGCGACAGGGAGATAATGAAAAACTGTTTTTT | NA | TRBJ1-4 | TRBV5-4 | TRBD1
CASSSGTSAAGELFF | TGTGCCAGCAGCTCAGGGACTAGCGCGGCCGGGGAGCTGTTTTTT | once | TRBJ2-2 | TRBV5-4 | TRBD2
CASSSAKGLAAYNEQFF | TGTGCCAGCAGTTCCGCTAAGGGACTAGCCGCCTACAATGAGCAGTTCTTC | NA | TRBJ2-1 | TRBV28 | TRBD2
CASSLSSGRAWETQYF | TGTGCCAGCAGCTTATCTAGCGGGAGGGCCTGGGAGACCCAGTACTTC | NA | TRBJ2-5 | TRBV7-2 | TRBD2
CASSINPEGNSYEQYF | TGTGCCAGTAGTATTAACCCCGAGGGGAACTCCTACGAGCAGTACTTC | NA | TRBJ2-7 | TRBV19 | NA
CASSFTSGVNEQFF | TGCGCCAGCAGCTTCACTAGCGGGGTCAATGAGCAGTTCTTC | NA | TRBJ2-1 | TRBV5-1 | TRBD2
CASSLLGGPFNEKLFF | TGTGCCAGCAGTTTATTGGGGGGCCCGTTCAATGAAAAACTGTTTTTT | NA | TRBJ1-4 | TRBV28 | NA
CASSSPRDRLYEQYF | TGTGCCAGCAGCTCCCCCCGGGACAGGTTGTACGAGCAGTACTTC | NA | TRBJ2-7 | TRBV5-5 | TRBD1
CASSIRQKQETQYF | TGTGCCAGCAGCATAAGACAGAAACAAGAGACCCAGTACTTC | NA | TRBJ2-5 | TRBV5-4 | NA
CASSSGRETQYF | TGTGCCAGCAGTTCAGGGAGAGAGACCCAGTACTTC | NA | TRBJ2-5 | TRBV27 | NA
CASSPLAWSSTDTQYF | TGTGCCAGCTCACCACTAGCGTGGTCCAGCACAGATACGCAGTATTTT | NA | TRBJ2-3 | TRBV18 | NA
CASSSGLAVADTQYF | TGTGCCAGCAGCTCGGGACTAGCGGTCGCAGATACGCAGTATTTT | NA | TRBJ2-3 | TRBV7-2 | TRBD2
CASSPRDRVLYGYTF | TGTGCCAGCTCCCCCCGGGACAGGGTCTTGTATGGCTACACCTTC | NA | TRBJ1-2 | TRBV5-6 | TRBD1
CASSSVRDRSYEQYF | TGTGCCAGCAGCTCCGTCCGGGACAGATCCTACGAGCAGTACTTC | NA | TRBJ2-7 | TRBV28 | TRBD1
CASSSTGVGEDYTF | TGTGCCAGCAGTTCGACAGGGGTTGGTGAAGACTACACCTTC | NA | TRBJ1-2 | TRBV28 | TRBD1
CASSLVDRASGYTF | TGTGCCAGCAGTTTAGTCGACAGGGCGAGCGGCTACACCTTC | NA | TRBJ1-2 | TRBV28 | TRBD1
CAIREDGPTEAFF | TGTGCCATCAGGGAGGACGGGCCCACTGAAGCTTTCTTT | few | TRBJ1-1 | TRBV10-3 | NA
CASSPAGTGELFF | TGTGCCAGCTCACCAGCGGGAACCGGGGAGCTGTTTTTT | few | TRBJ2-2 | TRBV18 | NA
CASSKGQGGEKLFF | TGTGCCAGCAGCAAAGGACAGGGCGGGGAAAAACTGTTTTTT | NA | TRBJ1-4 | TRBV7-2 | TRBD1
CASSLDARGRTEAFF | TGCGCCAGCAGCTTGGATGCCAGGGGGCGCACTGAAGCTTTCTTT | NA | TRBJ1-1 | TRBV5-1 | TRBD1
CASSPGLAGAETQYF | TGCGCCAGCAGCCCCGGACTAGCGGGGGCTGAGACCCAGTACTTC | once | TRBJ2-5 | TRBV5-1 | TRBD2
CASSLDQETQYF | TGCGCCAGCAGCTTGGACCAAGAGACCCAGTACTTC | once | TRBJ2-5 | TRBV5-1 | NA
CASSLAGEGREQYF | TGTGCTAGCAGCTTAGCTGGAGAGGGGCGCGAGCAGTACTTC | NA | TRBJ2-7 | TRBV7-7 | NA
CSVDVGGSGSYEQYF | TGCAGCGTTGATGTTGGCGGGAGTGGGTCCTACGAGCAGTACTTC | NA | TRBJ2-7 | TRBV29-1 | TRBD2
CASSLEGGYNEQFF | TGTGCCAGCAGCTTAGAGGGAGGGTACAATGAGCAGTTCTTC | once | TRBJ2-1 | TRBV7-9 | TRBD2
CSVDDGVDGYTF | TGCAGCGTTGACGACGGGGTGGATGGCTACACCTTC | once | TRBJ1-2 | TRBV29-1 | NA
CASSLQGQASYEQYF | TGTGCCAGCAGCTTACAGGGACAGGCCTCCTACGAGCAGTACTTC | NA | TRBJ2-7 | TRBV7-6 | TRBD1
CASSLQGHQPQHF | TGTGCCAGCAGTTTACAGGGTCATCAGCCCCAGCATTTT | NA | TRBJ1-5 | TRBV2 | NA
CASSPTGRVVEQYF | TGTGCCAGCAGCCCCACCGGCAGGGTGGTCGAGCAGTACTTC | NA | TRBJ2-7 | TRBV7-3 | NA
CASSDRDWDEKLFF | TGTGCCAGCAGTGATAGGGATTGGGATGAGAAACTGTTTTTT | NA | TRBJ1-4 | TRBV2 | NA
CAWRPKPVGAYEQYF | TGTGCCTGGAGGCCTAAGCCCGTAGGAGCCTACGAGCAGTACTTC | NA | TRBJ2-7 | TRBV30 | NA
CAWNQGQETQYF | TGTGCCTGGAACCAGGGCCAAGAGACCCAGTACTTC | NA | TRBJ2-5 | TRBV30 | NA